Below are 16 T cell receptor beta chains sequenced from a single sample in a study of T-cell reconstitution after alpha-beta-depleted transplantation in children. The TCRbeta library was prepared with unique molecular identifiers. TCRdb re-called the PCR reads with MiXCR, one entry per CDR3 protein. The sample shows 600,000 to 800,000 distinct CDR3 sequences, 10% to 15% of them seen only once. The specimen comprised PBMCs, sampled before TCRalphabeta/CD19-depleted stem cell transplant. The receptors here all came from a girl aged 2-15 years with congenital amegakaryocytic thrombocytopenia, due to receive a stem cell transplant.

The genes are TRBV5-1 and TRBJ2-5; D may be TRBD2 (5 bases). This CDR3 contains 15 residues. Trimming took off 0 bases at V and 2 bases at J, with 11 bases between the two ends. Germline lookup yields CDR1 SGHRS and CDR2 YFSETQ. The CDR3 nucleotides are TGCGCCAGCAGCTTGGGACTAACACTTCAAGAGACCCAGTACTTC. Residues: CASSLGLTLQETQYF. The full variable domain, its missing parts supplied by reference TRBV5-1 and TRBJ2-5, is KAGVTQTPRYLIKTRGQQVTLSCSPISGHRSVSWYQQTPGQGLQFLFEYFSETQRNKGNFPGRFSGRQFSNSRSEMNVSTLELGDSALYLCASSLGLTLQETQYFGPGTRLLVL.

The chain is built from TRBV19 and TRBJ1-1, with D perhaps matching TRBD1 (6 bases). Germline lookup yields CDR1 LNHDA and CDR2 SQIVND (reference sequence). CDR3 size: 14 residues. V gave up 7 bases and J gave up 0 bases, with 12 bases separating them. CDR3: CASNYRALNTEAFF. The DNA of the CDR3 is TGTGCCAGTAACTACAGGGCCCTGAACACTGAAGCTTTCTTT.

J is TRBJ2-5 and V is TRBV5-1; maybe TRBD2 (5 bases). CDR3 length equals 17 residues. From germline, CDR1 is SGHRS and CDR2 YFSETQ. Between the trimmed V and J ends, which lost 2 bases and 4 bases, there was a span of 21 bases. CDR3 protein: CASSFFSSEGGLETQYF. CDR3 in DNA: TGCGCCAGCAGCTTCTTCAGTTCAGAGGGTGGTTTAGAGACCCAGTACTTC.

Turning to this clonotype: One base away lies a much larger clone, so this may be a sequencing read error. This chain joins TRBV5-1 and TRBJ2-5; 9 bases align to TRBD1. CDR3 length equals 16 residues. Germline V gene data show CDR1 as SGHRS and CDR2 as YFSETQ. The CDR3 DNA reads TGCGCCAGCAGCTGGGCCGGGACAGGGAATCAAGAGAGCCAGTACTTC. Translated, it gives CASSWAGTGNQESQYF.

This clonotype occurred many times. The J gene is TRBJ2-2, the V gene TRBV5-1, with D tentatively TRBD1 (6 bases). V dropped 0 bases and J dropped 2 bases, with 8 bases sitting between them. This CDR3 is built from 15 residues. From germline, CDR1 is SGHRS and CDR2 YFSETQ. The CDR3 loop is CASSLGTVNTGELFF. The CDR3 region has the DNA TGCGCCAGCAGCTTGGGGACAGTAAACACCGGGGAGCTGTTTTTT.

This clonotype was recorded a few times. This rearrangement joins TRBV5-1 to TRBJ2-3; TRBD2 agrees at 15 bases. The junction had 8 bases not matched to a gene; V was cut back by 4 bases and J by 2 bases. Germline CDR1 is SGHRS and CDR2 is YFSETQ. The CDR3 runs 18 residues. CDR3 DNA sequence: TGCGCCAGCAGCGGGGGACTAGCGGGAGGACCTTTCACAGATACGCAGTATTTT. Its protein product is CASSGGLAGGPFTDTQYF.

This chain connects TRBV29-1 to TRBJ2-1; 7 bases line up with TRBD2. V gave up 3 bases and J gave up 0 bases; unmatched junction bases: 14. Germline CDR1 SQVTM, CDR2 ANQGSEA. The CDR3 spans 18 residues. The CDR3 loop reads CSVEFLADFSSSYNEQFF. For the CDR3, the DNA is TGCAGCGTTGAGTTCCTAGCGGACTTTTCGAGCTCCTACAATGAGCAGTTCTTC.

This clonotype was detected a few times. The chain is built from TRBV5-1 and TRBJ2-7; 10 bases fit TRBD2. CDR1 is SGHRS and CDR2 is YFSETQ in the germline V gene. The CDR3 has 15 amino acids. The V and J ends lost 7 bases and 2 bases, in that order; junction bases with no gene match: 9. Written as DNA, the CDR3 is TGCGCCAGCGGCTCTGGTAGCGGGGGGACCTACGAGCAGTACTTC. Residues: CASGSGSGGTYEQYF.

In its sample, this clonotype was seen many times. CDR3 protein: CASSLAQGTSGNTQYF. The CDR3 nucleotides are TGCGCCAGCAGCTTGGCCCAGGGGACTAGCGGAAATACGCAGTATTTT. The genes are TRBV5-1 and TRBJ2-3; 11 nucleotides agree with TRBD2. There are 16 residues in the CDR3. J gave up 7 bases and V 0 bases, and 7 bases lay outside the gene matches. Per the germline V gene, CDR1 is SGHRS and CDR2 is YFSETQ. Full variable domain (remainder filled in from reference TRBV5-1 and TRBJ2-3): KAGVTQTPRYLIKTRGQQVTLSCSPISGHRSVSWYQQTPGQGLQFLFEYFSETQRNKGNFPGRFSGRQFSNSRSEMNVSTLELGDSALYLCASSLAQGTSGNTQYFGPGTRLTVL.

This clonotype was detected many times. For the CDR3, the DNA is TGTGCCAGCACCCAATGGGGGACATTTGGCTACACCTTC. Its translation is CASTQWGTFGYTF. The genes are TRBV12-3 or TRBV12-4 and TRBJ1-2, with a possible D match to TRBD1 (6 bases). CDR3 length: 13 residues. V was shortened by 7 bases and J by 7 bases, with 16 bases between the two germline ends.

This chain joins TRBV28 and TRBJ2-1, with D hard to call. This CDR3 region has 11 residues. The V gene lost 7 bases and the J gene lost 5 bases, with 6 bases spanning the gap. Germline V CDR1 and CDR2: MDHEN, SYDVKM. The CDR3 protein is CASTFHNEQFF. The CDR3 DNA sequence: TGTGCCAGCACCTTTCACAATGAGCAGTTCTTC. Together with reference TRBV28 and TRBJ2-1, the CDR3 gives the full variable domain: DVKVTQSSRYLVKRTGEKVFLECVQDMDHENMFWYRQDPGLGLRLIYFSYDVKMKEKGDIPEGYSVSREKKERFSLILESASTNQTSMYLCASTFHNEQFFGPGTRLTVL.

This CDR3 is CASSAKGQGFLGGYTF. As DNA, the CDR3 is TGTGCCAGCAGTGCGAAGGGACAGGGGTTTCTGGGTGGCTACACCTTC. This chain connects TRBV2 to TRBJ1-2; 10 positions match TRBD1. Trimming removed 4 bases from V and 7 bases from J; junction bases left unmatched: 12. In germline, CDR1 is SNHLY, CDR2 FYNNEI. CDR3 length equals 16 residues.

Only a few counts were recorded for this clonotype. This chain connects TRBV12-3 or TRBV12-4 to TRBJ1-2; 7 bases are a match to TRBD1. The J segment lost 3 bases and the V segment lost 2 bases, leaving 6 bases of the junction unmatched. This CDR3 contains 15 residues. In DNA form, the CDR3 reads TGTGCCAGCAGTTTATCCCGGGACAGTTACTATGGCTACACCTTC. Amino acid sequence: CASSLSRDSYYGYTF.

In its sample, this clonotype was seen many times. The rearrangement links TRBV12-3 or TRBV12-4 to TRBJ2-4, with 7 bases lining up with TRBD2. V lost 2 bases, J lost 5 bases, and 6 bases stayed unmatched. This CDR3 has 15 residues. This CDR3 is CASSLSRGDQNIQYF. CDR3 nucleotide sequence: TGTGCCAGCAGTTTAAGTCGGGGGGATCAAAACATTCAGTACTTC.

The rearrangement joins TRBV29-1 to TRBJ2-6, with TRBD2 as a possible D gene (5 bases). The germline V gene has CDR1 SQVTM and CDR2 ANQGSEA. The CDR3 sequence is 15 residues long. Trimming stripped 6 bases from V and 0 bases from J, with 12 bases between. CDR3 amino acids: CSVDGEHSGANVLTF. The CDR3, as DNA: TGCAGCGTGGACGGGGAGCACTCTGGGGCCAACGTCCTGACTTTC.

This clonotype was seen at least ten times. The rearrangement joins TRBV20-1 to TRBJ2-7; 8 bases map to TRBD2. Per the germline V gene, CDR1 is DFQATT and CDR2 is SNEGSKA (reference sequence). V trimming: 0 bases; J trimming: 4 bases; junction bases outside the gene matches: 11. This CDR3 contains 16 residues. The CDR3: CSARDKIAGRFYEQYF. The CDR3, as DNA: TGCAGTGCTAGAGATAAGATAGCGGGACGTTTTTACGAGCAGTACTTC.